This is a list of T cell receptor beta chains from one sample in a study of radiotherapy plus CTLA-4 blockade in lung cancer. TCRdb keeps only in-frame clones here, not all; method: immunoSEQ multiplex PCR. This sample yields about 62,000 clones, of which 76% are seen a single time; 2.5% to 3% belongs to the top ten. Sequenced here: peripheral blood, sampled from a patient treated with radiotherapy plus ipilimumab. These receptors were obtained from a human donor with non-small cell lung cancer who had a complete response to radiotherapy plus ipilimumab. Both conserved end residues are part of each CDR3. A D gene is named only where the DNA matches it firmly. Clone size, where shown, is once, few, many, or a class for clones that have expanded.

V: TRBV25-1
J: TRBJ1-2
D: TRBD1
length: 15
size: -
DNA: TGTGCCAGCAGTGTGGGGGGACAGGGGGCGCAAGGCTACACCTTC
CDR3: CASSVGGQGAQGYTF

V: TRBV6-1
J: TRBJ1-6
D: -
length: 13
size: -
DNA: TGTGCCAGCAACCAGGGGTGGAATTCACCCCTCCACTTT
CDR3: CASNQGWNSPLHF

V: TRBV2
J: TRBJ2-3
D: TRBD2
length: 15
size: -
DNA: TGTGCCAGCAGTGTCGGGGGACTATACACAGATACGCAGTATTTT
CDR3: CASSVGGLYTDTQYF

V: TRBV7-8
J: TRBJ1-6
D: TRBD1
length: 18
size: -
DNA: TGTGCCAGCAGCTCCGGGGATCAGGGGGTGGGCTATAATTCACCCCTCCACTTT
CDR3: CASSSGDQGVGYNSPLHF

V: TRBV2
J: TRBJ1-5
D: -
length: 14
size: -
DNA: TGTGCCAGCAGTGGTCAGGGTTTCTATCAGCCCCAGCATTTT
CDR3: CASSGQGFYQPQHF

V: TRBV7-8
J: TRBJ2-7
D: TRBD2
length: 14
size: -
DNA: TGTGCCACCTCAGCAGCTAGCGGGGTCTACGAGCAGTACTTC
CDR3: CATSAASGVYEQYF

V: TRBV7-2
J: TRBJ2-1
D: TRBD1
length: 15
size: -
DNA: TGTGCCAGCAGCCTCACCGGGACAGCAGACAATGAGCAGTTCTTC
CDR3: CASSLTGTADNEQFF

V: TRBV11-2
J: TRBJ1-6
D: TRBD1
length: 14
size: few
DNA: TGTGCCAGCAGCCCTCAGGGGGGCGGCTCACCCCTCCACTTT
CDR3: CASSPQGGGSPLHF

V: TRBV18
J: TRBJ2-7
D: TRBD1
length: 16
size: -
DNA: TGTGCCAGCTCACCTAGAGGGACAGCTGCCTCCTACGAGCAGTACTTC
CDR3: CASSPRGTAASYEQYF

V: TRBV2
J: TRBJ2-7
D: -
length: 12
size: -
DNA: TGTGCCAGCAGTGTTTCTAGCTACGAGCAGTACTTC
CDR3: CASSVSSYEQYF

V: TRBV19
J: TRBJ2-6
D: -
length: 18
size: -
DNA: TGTGCCAGTAGTGAACTAACAGGGTATCCCTCTGGGGCCAACGTCCTGACTTTC
CDR3: CASSELTGYPSGANVLTF

V: TRBV7-2
J: TRBJ1-1
D: -
length: 15
size: few
DNA: TGTGCCAGCAGCTTATCCCCAGGGTCGAACACTGAAGCTTTCTTT
CDR3: CASSLSPGSNTEAFF

V: TRBV5-1
J: TRBJ2-7
D: TRBD1
length: 14
size: once
DNA: TGCGCCAGCCGACCGACGGGACAGACATACGAGCAGTACTTC
CDR3: CASRPTGQTYEQYF

V: TRBV6-1
J: TRBJ2-1
D: TRBD2
length: 15
size: few
DNA: TGTGCCAGCAGTGAATTCCTAGCGGGGGTAGATGAGCAGTTCTTC
CDR3: CASSEFLAGVDEQFF

V: TRBV6-1
J: TRBJ1-5
D: TRBD1
length: 17
size: few
DNA: TGTGCCAGCAGTGAAGCTTTGACAGGGGGCCGCAATCAGCCCCAGCATTTT
CDR3: CASSEALTGGRNQPQHF

V: TRBV30
J: TRBJ2-3
D: TRBD2
length: 19
size: -
DNA: TGTGCCTGGAGTGGCGGGACTAGCGGGGGGCGCTCTAGCACAGATACGCAGTATTTT
CDR3: CAWSGGTSGGRSSTDTQYF

V: TRBV29-1
J: TRBJ2-1
D: -
length: 12
size: once
DNA: TGCAGCGTGAGCATCTCCTACAATGAGCAGTTCTTC
CDR3: CSVSISYNEQFF

V: TRBV19
J: TRBJ2-3
D: TRBD2
length: 17
size: -
DNA: TGTGCCAGTAGTATGCCCCGGGGGGGGGCGAGCACAGATACGCAGTATTTT
CDR3: CASSMPRGGASTDTQYF

V: TRBV28
J: TRBJ2-7
D: TRBD1
length: 15
size: once
DNA: TGTGCCAGCAGTTCCCATCGACAGGGCTCCTACGAGCAGTACTTC
CDR3: CASSSHRQGSYEQYF

V: TRBV6-1
J: TRBJ1-1
D: -
length: 15
size: -
DNA: TGTGCCAGCAGTGATCAGGTTATCATGAACACTGAAGCTTTCTTT
CDR3: CASSDQVIMNTEAFF

V: TRBV19
J: TRBJ2-2
D: TRBD1
length: 16
size: -
DNA: TGTGCCAGTAGTACCCACAGGGGCCGGGGCACCGGGGAGCTGTTTTTT
CDR3: CASSTHRGRGTGELFF

V: TRBV27
J: TRBJ1-6
D: TRBD1
length: 15
size: few
DNA: TGTGCCAGCAGCCGGGACAGGGGATATAATTCACCCCTCCACTTT
CDR3: CASSRDRGYNSPLHF

V: TRBV19
J: TRBJ2-5
D: TRBD1
length: 12
size: -
DNA: TGTGCCAGTAGTATGGGACAGGGGTTCCAGTACTTC
CDR3: CASSMGQGFQYF

V: TRBV19
J: TRBJ2-3
D: -
length: 15
size: -
DNA: TGTGCCAGTAGTAGACAGGGACTTGCCACAGATACGCAGTATTTT
CDR3: CASSRQGLATDTQYF

V: TRBV7-2
J: TRBJ2-3
D: -
length: 14
size: -
DNA: TGTGCCAGCAGCTTGGCGGGGTTCACAGATACGCAGTATTTT
CDR3: CASSLAGFTDTQYF

V: TRBV4-3
J: TRBJ1-5
D: -
length: 14
size: few
DNA: TGCGCCAGCAGCCAGGACAGTAGCAATCAGCCCCAGCATTTT
CDR3: CASSQDSSNQPQHF

V: TRBV5-6
J: TRBJ2-7
D: TRBD2
length: 16
size: few
DNA: TGTGCCAGCAGCGGTACCGGGACTAGAAGCTCCTACGAGCAGTACTTC
CDR3: CASSGTGTRSSYEQYF